The 21 T cell receptor beta chains below come from one sample, sequenced in a study of blood T cells in healthy people across ages. Primers used in a second PCR of about 6 to 11 cycles were a sample-barcoded 5' primer and a J-beta primer mix. From the 5' RACE reads, TCRdb called clonotypes with MiXCR, one entry per CDR3 protein. The table includes about 2 million distinct CDR3 sequences, about 49% detected once. Sequencing was performed on blood. The receptor set was obtained from a woman in her thirties or forties in good health.

The chain couples TRBV28 to TRBJ2-7; D is possibly TRBD1 or TRBD2 (6 bases each). The germline V gene encodes CDR1 MDHEN and CDR2 SYDVKM. The CDR3 is 17 amino acids. V dropped 7 bases and J dropped 0 bases, with 22 bases sitting between them. The CDR3 loop is CASTTGASGLISYEQYF. The CDR3 DNA follows: TGTGCCAGCACCACGGGGGCCTCAGGACTGATCTCCTACGAGCAGTACTTC.

The rearrangement joins TRBV24-1 to TRBJ2-4; D might be TRBD1 (6 bases). The J call may be in error: the DNA end matches TRBJ2-5 better. The CDR3 contains 15 residues. Germline V CDR1 and CDR2: KGHDR, SFDVKD. The CDR3 nucleotides read TGTGCCACCAGTTCTGGGACACCTCGAAAAGAGACCCAGTACTTC. It translates to CATSSGTPRKETQYF.

The chain employs TRBV7-2 and TRBJ2-1; TRBD2 matches 7 bases. V was pared by 2 bases and J by 4 bases, with 8 bases of the junction left unmatched. This CDR3 has 16 amino acids. Germline V lookup: CDR1 SGHTA, CDR2 FQGNSA. The CDR3 DNA reads as TGTGCCAGCAGCTTATATCACAGCGGGGTTTACAATGAGCAGTTCTTC. This sequence encodes CASSLYHSGVYNEQFF.

This clonotype has a handful of counts. V is TRBV29-1 and J is TRBJ1-1, with TRBD1 as a possible D gene (6 bases). V lost 4 bases to trimming and J lost 9 bases, with 15 bases between them. The CDR3 sequence is 12 residues long. Germline V lookup: CDR1 SQVTM, CDR2 ANQGSEA. This CDR3 reads CSVGLGGPKAFF. CDR3 DNA sequence: TGCAGCGTTGGATTGGGGGGGCCCAAAGCTTTCTTT.

This clonotype came up a few times. V usage is TRBV7-9 and J usage is TRBJ2-5; no clear D. Trimming left V 2 bases short and J 5 bases short, with 9 bases between. The CDR3 is 13 residues long. Germline lookup yields CDR1 SEHNR and CDR2 FQNEAQ (reference sequence). The CDR3 loop reads CASSLLALETQYF. The CDR3 DNA reads as TGTGCCAGCAGCTTATTGGCCTTGGAGACCCAGTACTTC.

The chain has TRBV7-2 and TRBJ2-5, with D unclear. Germline assignment: CDR1 SGHTA and CDR2 FQGNSA. V shed 5 bases and J shed 2 bases, with 6 bases lying between them. The CDR3 contains 12 residues. DNA for the CDR3: TGTACCAGCAGCCCGGGTCAAGAGACCCAGTACTTC. It codes for CTSSPGQETQYF.

This clonotype was seen more than once but under ten times. The genes are TRBV29-1 and TRBJ2-1; no definite D call. This CDR3 comprises 13 residues. Per the germline V gene, CDR1 is SQVTM and CDR2 is ANQGSEA. Trimming shortened V by 0 bases and J by 4 bases, and 7 bases separated the two germline ends. CDR3: CSVEDPEYNEQFF. The DNA of the CDR3 is TGCAGCGTTGAAGACCCGGAGTACAATGAGCAGTTCTTC.

This clonotype appeared a few times. The V call is TRBV7-2, the J call TRBJ2-1; 9 bases match TRBD1. This CDR3 is built from 15 residues. J lost 8 bases, V lost 5 bases, and 10 bases had no gene match. The germline gives CDR1 SGHTA, CDR2 FQGNSA. CDR3 in DNA: TGTGCCAGCAGCCTTAGGACAGGGGTGTATGATGAGCAGTTCTTC. It encodes CASSLRTGVYDEQFF.

The chain employs TRBV18 and TRBJ1-5, with D possibly being TRBD1 (5 bases). The V end lost 6 bases, the J end lost 0 bases, and 21 bases lay between the germline ends. Germline CDR1 reads KGHSH; CDR2 reads LQKENI. The CDR3 covers 18 residues. The CDR3 DNA follows: TGTGCCAGCTCCATGATGGCCGTGAGGGGCTATAGCAATCAGCCCCAGCATTTT. Translated, it gives CASSMMAVRGYSNQPQHF.

V and J are TRBV6-5 and TRBJ2-1; the match to TRBD1 covers 9 bases. CDR1 MNHEY and CDR2 SVGAGI come from the germline V gene. Trimming took 0 bases from V and 5 from J; bases not matched to a gene: 5. This CDR3 contains 16 residues. The CDR3 DNA follows: TGTGCCAGCAGTTACTCGAGGGGACAGGGAAACAATGAGCAGTTCTTC. This encodes CASSYSRGQGNNEQFF.

The chain couples TRBV6-5 to TRBJ2-2, with 8 bases aligning to TRBD1. J lost 0 bases, V lost 6 bases, and 6 bases had no gene match. The CDR3 is 16 residues long. CDR1 is MNHEY, CDR2 SVGAGI, per germline. CDR3 sequence: CASSLTGVANTGELFF. The CDR3 nucleotides read TGTGCCAGCAGCTTGACAGGGGTAGCGAACACCGGGGAGCTGTTTTTT.

J is TRBJ1-4 and V is TRBV4-3; no clear D. Germline CDR1 LGHNA, CDR2 YSLEER. CDR3 length equals 15 residues. The V end lost 0 bases, the J end lost 4 bases, and 9 bases lay between the germline ends. The CDR3 DNA sequence: TGCGCCAGCAGCCAAGATAAGAACAGTAATGAAAAACTGTTTTTT. Amino acids: CASSQDKNSNEKLFF.

The genes are TRBV4-3 and TRBJ2-3, with D perhaps TRBD1 (5 bases). The length of the CDR3 is 15 residues. The germline CDR1 and CDR2 sequences are LGHNA and YSLEER. Trimming took off 5 bases at V and 0 bases at J, with 12 bases between the two ends. The CDR3 loop is CASSGTGVSTDTQYF. For the CDR3, the DNA is TGCGCCAGCAGCGGAACAGGCGTTAGCACAGATACGCAGTATTTT.

This clonotype has just one count. J is TRBJ2-1 and V is TRBV20-1; the match to TRBD2 covers 11 bases. The CDR3 loop spans 13 amino acids. Germline V lookup: CDR1 DFQATT, CDR2 SNEGSKA (reference sequence). J gave up 8 bases and V 4 bases, and 4 bases lay outside the gene matches. The DNA of the CDR3 is TGCAGTGCTATAGCGGGGGGGGTCGATGAGCAGTTCTTC. It encodes CSAIAGGVDEQFF.

This clonotype was recorded a few times. The chain couples TRBV27 to TRBJ2-6; D may be TRBD2 (5 bases). Trimming stripped 2 bases from V and 0 bases from J, with 11 bases between. Germline-derived CDR1 and CDR2 are MNHEY and SMNVEV (reference sequence). This CDR3 contains 17 residues. The CDR3 nucleotides read TGTGCCAGCAGTTTAGTGCCGGGGAGCTCTGGGGCCAACGTCCTGACTTTC. It specifies CASSLVPGSSGANVLTF.

V and J are TRBV12-3 or TRBV12-4 and TRBJ2-3, with 8 positions matching TRBD2. With V trimmed by 7 bases and J by 5 bases, 11 bases remained unmatched. The CDR3 has 15 amino acids. The CDR3 coding sequence is TGTGCCAGCAAGAGCGGGGGCGCAACGGGAGATACGCAGTATTTT. Its protein is CASKSGGATGDTQYF.

This clonotype was found a few times. This chain joins TRBV5-1 and TRBJ2-4, with D possibly being TRBD1 (5 bases). CDR1 and CDR2 from the germline V gene are SGHRS and YFSETQ. This CDR3 contains 16 residues. Deletions cut 0 bases from V and 0 bases from J, with 10 bases between. CDR3 nucleotide sequence: TGCGCCAGCAGCTTGGACCAGGGTTCAGCCAAAAACATTCAGTACTTC. It codes for CASSLDQGSAKNIQYF.

V usage is TRBV7-2 and J usage is TRBJ1-2; maybe TRBD1 (5 bases). Germline loops: CDR1 SGHTA, CDR2 FQGNSA. This CDR3 comprises 16 residues. Trimming shortened V by 5 bases and J by 7 bases, and 23 bases separated the two germline ends. CDR3 sequence (DNA): TGTGCCAGCAGCCCTAGGGAGCTCGGCAGGGTTCGTGGCTACACCTTC. It translates to CASSPRELGRVRGYTF.

CDR3 region: CASGSSGGRADTQYF. The CDR3 nucleotides read TGTGCTAGTGGTTCTTCAGGGGGCCGCGCAGATACGCAGTATTTT. This chain joins TRBV12-5 and TRBJ2-3, with TRBD1 matching over 8 bases. Germline CDR1 reads LGHNT; CDR2 reads FRNRAP. CDR3 size: 15 residues. V was clipped by 4 bases and J by 4 bases; unmatched bases: 7.

This clonotype was seen just once. The CDR3 region is CASRERSGANVLTF. For the CDR3, the DNA is TGTGCCAGCAGAGAGCGTTCTGGGGCCAACGTCCTGACTTTC. The V call is TRBV6-4, the J call TRBJ2-6; the D is unclear. Trimming took 6 bases from V and 1 from J, leaving 7 bases between them. Germline loops: CDR1 MRHNA, CDR2 SNTAGT. The CDR3 covers 14 residues.

As to this clonotype: The junction departs from the called germline gene at one end, perhaps through a read error. For the CDR3, the DNA is TGTGCCTGCAGCCAAGAGGGACAGGGACGAGAGACCCAGTACTTC. It codes for CACSQEGQGRETQYF. V gene TRBV4-2 combines with J gene TRBJ2-5, with 9 positions matching TRBD1. CDR3 length equals 15 residues. Germline V gene sequence: CDR1 LGHNA, CDR2 YNFKEQ.